This TCR beta chain was documented in a study of radiotherapy plus CTLA-4 blockade in lung cancer (dated by TCRdb to 2016 to 2019). For context, the study as a whole: Among enrolled patients, roughly 20% had an objective response and 30% to 35% reached disease control.

The CDR3 has 18 amino acids, counting the end cysteine and phenylalanine. Here the CDR3 DNA is all that survives: 54 bases in frame from base 1. For CDR1 and CDR2, the germline V gene lists SGHVS and FNYEAQ. For this chain, trimming is 4 bases at the V end and 0 bases at the J end, and the number of junction bases without a gene match is 8. Receptor libraries were prepared by the immunoSEQ multiplex PCR assay. The table comes from immuneACCESS by way of TCRdb, which keeps in-frame sequences with V and J called. Part of the clones is missing from these tables; in studies checked, under half for an unresolved V gene and the rest for unknown reasons. Here the sample has about 86,000 clones; over 80% occur a single time. Together, the top ten hold roughly 0.82% of the sample. On this clone: What antigen it recognizes has not been identified. No per-base quality is available; no much larger clone lies one base away.

Broad study findings and their caveats: The strongest predictors of response were reported to be early dynamic shifts in blood T cell clones along with a rise in serum interferon-beta following radiation. TCR clones derived from tumors expanded in peripheral blood after treatment with radiotherapy and ipilimumab.

The study tested focal radiation therapy combined with CTLA-4 blockade (ipilimumab) in patients with chemo-refractory metastatic non-small-cell lung cancer. In this chain, TRBV7-6 is recombined with TRBJ2-1; 11 middle bases align to TRBD2. This clonotype was obtained from a human donor with non-small cell lung cancer who had stable disease on radiotherapy plus ipilimumab. This material consisted of peripheral blood, taken from a patient treated with radiotherapy plus ipilimumab. The CDR3 reads as follows: CASSSIGLAGSSYNEQFF. The bases are TGTGCCAGCAGCTCTATCGGACTAGCGGGCTCCTCCTACAATGAGCAGTTCTTC.